The T cell receptor (beta chain) under discussion was sequenced for a study of T-cell memory formation after mild COVID-19. MiXCR, applied by TCRdb to the 5' RACE reads, yields one record per CDR3 protein. The sample includes 300,000 to 400,000 distinct CDR3 sequences, around 28% of them seen just once. Trimming took off 4 bases at V and 6 bases at J, with 16 bases between the two ends. The CDR3 has 15 amino acids. Germline V gives CDR1 LGHNA, CDR2 YSLEER. Broader study findings: The study found balanced CD4/CD8 in clones contracting day 15 to 85 and a CD4+ lean in later expanders.

Details on this clonotype: What it recognizes is unknown.

Material: PBMCs or a T cell subset sorted from them (not recorded which). The clonotype originates from an adult woman who had mild COVID-19 (a few samples of this study predate the infection). Cell type and time point are not known. V is TRBV4-3 and J is TRBJ2-1; D might be TRBD2 (7 bases). The CDR3 is CASSPGLGGINEQFF. Written as DNA, the CDR3 is TGCGCCAGCAGCCCCGGACTAGGGGGGATCAATGAGCAGTTCTTC.